This TCR beta chain emerged from a study of T cells in Graves' hyperthyroidism and ophthalmopathy. As to this clonotype: A much larger clone differs by one base, so this may be a read error. The CDR3 does not close with the conserved phenylalanine or tryptophan, likely indicating a read error.

RNA transcripts gave rise to amplified TCR beta CDR3 regions. An initial round of RT-PCR targeting the TCR CDR3 relied on the HTBI primer set. TCRdb ran MiXCR on the multiplex PCR reads and lists one entry per CDR3 protein. The sample shows about 420,000 distinct CDR3 sequences, roughly 13% of them seen only once. From germline, CDR1 is MNHEY and CDR2 SVGAGI. The CDR3 runs to 18 residues. Trimming cost V 0 bases and J 0 bases, with 15 bases left between them. Specimen: blood. The rearrangement joins TRBV6-5 to TRBJ2-1, with TRBD1 as a possible D gene (5 bases). The source is a woman younger than 30 with Graves' hyperthyroidism. DNA of the CDR3: TGTGCCAGCAGTTACTCGGGGCAGGAGATTTCCTCCTACAATGAGCAGTTCCTC. Its translation is CASSYSGQEISSYNEQFL.